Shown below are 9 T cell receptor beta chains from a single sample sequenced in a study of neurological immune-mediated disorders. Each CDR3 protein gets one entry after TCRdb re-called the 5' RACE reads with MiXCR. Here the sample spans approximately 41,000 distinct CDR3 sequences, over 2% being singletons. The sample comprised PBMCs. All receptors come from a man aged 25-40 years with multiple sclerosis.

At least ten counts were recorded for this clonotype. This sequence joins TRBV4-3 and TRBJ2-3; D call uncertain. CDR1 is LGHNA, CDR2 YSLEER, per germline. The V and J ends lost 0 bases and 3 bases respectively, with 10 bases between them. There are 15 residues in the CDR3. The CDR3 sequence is CASSQEKVPTDTQYF. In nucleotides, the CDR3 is TGCGCCAGCAGCCAAGAAAAAGTCCCGACAGATACGCAGTATTTT.

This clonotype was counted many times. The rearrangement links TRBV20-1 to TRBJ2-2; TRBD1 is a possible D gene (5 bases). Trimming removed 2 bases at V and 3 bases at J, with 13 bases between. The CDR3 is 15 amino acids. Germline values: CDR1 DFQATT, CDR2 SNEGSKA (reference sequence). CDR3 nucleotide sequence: TGCAGTGCTAGACCGCAGGGCGCGGACACCGGGGAGCTGTTTTTT. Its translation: CSARPQGADTGELFF.

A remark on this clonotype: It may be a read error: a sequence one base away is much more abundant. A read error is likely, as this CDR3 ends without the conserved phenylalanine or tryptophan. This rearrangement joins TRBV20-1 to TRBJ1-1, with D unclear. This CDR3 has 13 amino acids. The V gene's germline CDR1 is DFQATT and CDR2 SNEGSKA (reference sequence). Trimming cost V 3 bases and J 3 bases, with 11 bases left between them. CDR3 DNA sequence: TGCAGTGCTAGTGCTGGGAGCGACACTGAAGCTTTCTGT. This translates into CSASAGSDTEAFC.

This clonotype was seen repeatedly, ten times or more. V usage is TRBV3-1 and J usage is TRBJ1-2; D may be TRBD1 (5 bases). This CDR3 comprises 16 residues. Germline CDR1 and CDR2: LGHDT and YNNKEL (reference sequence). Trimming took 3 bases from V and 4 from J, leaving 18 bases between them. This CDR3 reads CASSQAGDRGGYGYTF. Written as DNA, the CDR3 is TGTGCCAGCAGCCAGGCTGGGGACCGGGGAGGCTATGGCTACACCTTC.

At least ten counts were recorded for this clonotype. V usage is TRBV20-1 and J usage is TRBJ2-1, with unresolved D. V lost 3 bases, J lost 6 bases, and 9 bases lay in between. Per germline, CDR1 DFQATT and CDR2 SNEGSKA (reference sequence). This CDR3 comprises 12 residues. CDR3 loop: CSASQAFNEQFF. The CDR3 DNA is TGCAGTGCTAGTCAAGCGTTCAATGAGCAGTTCTTC.

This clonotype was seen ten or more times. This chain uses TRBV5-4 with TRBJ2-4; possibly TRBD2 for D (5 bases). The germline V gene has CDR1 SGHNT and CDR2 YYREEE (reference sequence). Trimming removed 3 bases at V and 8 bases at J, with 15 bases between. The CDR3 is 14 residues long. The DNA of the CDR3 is TGTGCCAGCAGCTCCTCCACGAACGGGGACATTCAGTACTTC. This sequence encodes CASSSSTNGDIQYF. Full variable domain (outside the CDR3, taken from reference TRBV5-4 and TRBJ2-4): ETGVTQSPTHLIKTRGQQVTLRCSSQSGHNTVSWYQQALGQGPQFIFQYYREEENGRGNFPPRFSGLQFPNYSSELNVNALELDDSALYLCASSSSTNGDIQYFGAGTRLSVL.

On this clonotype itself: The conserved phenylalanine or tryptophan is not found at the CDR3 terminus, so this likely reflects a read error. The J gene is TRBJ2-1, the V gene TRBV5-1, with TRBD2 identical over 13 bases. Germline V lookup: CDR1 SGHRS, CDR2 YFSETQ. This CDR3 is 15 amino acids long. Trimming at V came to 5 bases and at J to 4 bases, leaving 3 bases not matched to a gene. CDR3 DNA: TGCGCCAGCAGTACTAGCGGGGGGGCTTACAATGAGCAGTTCGTC. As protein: CASSTSGGAYNEQFV.

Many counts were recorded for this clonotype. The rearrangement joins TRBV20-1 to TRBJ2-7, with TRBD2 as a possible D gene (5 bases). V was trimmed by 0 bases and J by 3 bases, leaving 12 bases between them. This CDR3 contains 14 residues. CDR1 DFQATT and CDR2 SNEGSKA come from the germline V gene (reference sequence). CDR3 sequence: CSARERESHYEQYF. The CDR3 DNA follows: TGCAGTGCTAGAGAAAGGGAGTCCCACTACGAGCAGTACTTC.

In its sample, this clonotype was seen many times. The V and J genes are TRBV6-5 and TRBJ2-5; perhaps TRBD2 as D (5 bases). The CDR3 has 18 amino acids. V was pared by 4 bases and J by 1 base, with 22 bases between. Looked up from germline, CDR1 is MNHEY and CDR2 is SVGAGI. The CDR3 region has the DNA TGTGCCAGCAGTTGGTTCCGGGAATTTCGACCAGGCCAAGAGACCCAGTACTTC. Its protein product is CASSWFREFRPGQETQYF.